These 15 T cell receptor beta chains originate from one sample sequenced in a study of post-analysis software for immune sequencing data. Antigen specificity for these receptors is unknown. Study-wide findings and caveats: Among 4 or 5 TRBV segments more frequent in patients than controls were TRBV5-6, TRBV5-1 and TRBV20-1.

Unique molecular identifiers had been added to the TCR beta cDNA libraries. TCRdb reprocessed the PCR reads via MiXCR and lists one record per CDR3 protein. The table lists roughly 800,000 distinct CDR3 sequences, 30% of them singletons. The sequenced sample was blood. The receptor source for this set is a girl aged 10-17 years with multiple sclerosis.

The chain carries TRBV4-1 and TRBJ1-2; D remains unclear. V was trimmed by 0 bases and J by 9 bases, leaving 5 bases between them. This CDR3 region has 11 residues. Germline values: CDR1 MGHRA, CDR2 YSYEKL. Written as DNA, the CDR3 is TGCGCCAGCAGCCAAGACAGAAGCTACACCTTC. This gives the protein CASSQDRSYTF.

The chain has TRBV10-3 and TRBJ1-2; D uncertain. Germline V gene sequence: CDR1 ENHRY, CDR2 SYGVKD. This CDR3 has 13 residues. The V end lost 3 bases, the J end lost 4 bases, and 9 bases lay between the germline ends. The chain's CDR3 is CAISEGSVYGYTF. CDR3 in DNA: TGTGCCATCAGTGAAGGTAGCGTCTATGGCTACACCTTC.

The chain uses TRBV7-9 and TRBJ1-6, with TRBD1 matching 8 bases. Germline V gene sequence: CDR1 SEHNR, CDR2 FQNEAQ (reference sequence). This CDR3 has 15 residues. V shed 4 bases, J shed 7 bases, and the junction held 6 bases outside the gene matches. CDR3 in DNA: TGTGCCAGCAGCTGGAACCGACAGGGGAATTCACCCCTCCACTTT. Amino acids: CASSWNRQGNSPLHF.

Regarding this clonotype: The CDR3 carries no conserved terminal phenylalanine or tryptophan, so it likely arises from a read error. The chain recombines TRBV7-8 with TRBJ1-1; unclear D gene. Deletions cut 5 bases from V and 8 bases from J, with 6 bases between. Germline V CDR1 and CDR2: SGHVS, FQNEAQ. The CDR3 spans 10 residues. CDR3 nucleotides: TGTGCCAGCAGCAACCAAGAAGCTTTCTGT. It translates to CASSNQEAFC.

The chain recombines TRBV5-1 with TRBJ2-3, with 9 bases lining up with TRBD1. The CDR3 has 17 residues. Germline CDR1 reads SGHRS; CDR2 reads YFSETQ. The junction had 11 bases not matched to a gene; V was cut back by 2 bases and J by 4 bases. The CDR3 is CASSLTGTGQYPDTQYF. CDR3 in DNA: TGCGCCAGCAGCTTAACCGGGACAGGGCAATATCCAGATACGCAGTATTTT.

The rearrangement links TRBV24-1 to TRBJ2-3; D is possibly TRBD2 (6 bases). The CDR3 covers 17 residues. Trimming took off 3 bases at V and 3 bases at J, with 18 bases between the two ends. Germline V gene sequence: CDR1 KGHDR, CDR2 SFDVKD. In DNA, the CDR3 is TGTGCCACCAGTGATCTCAGGACGCAAGGAGGGACAGATACGCAGTATTTT. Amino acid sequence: CATSDLRTQGGTDTQYF.

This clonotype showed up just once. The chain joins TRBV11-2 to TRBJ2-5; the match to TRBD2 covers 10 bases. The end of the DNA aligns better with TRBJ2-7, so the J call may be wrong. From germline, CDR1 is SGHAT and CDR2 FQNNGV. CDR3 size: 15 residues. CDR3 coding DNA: TGTGCCAGCAGCACACTAGCGGGGTCTTTCTACGAGCAGTACTTC. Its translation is CASSTLAGSFYEQYF.

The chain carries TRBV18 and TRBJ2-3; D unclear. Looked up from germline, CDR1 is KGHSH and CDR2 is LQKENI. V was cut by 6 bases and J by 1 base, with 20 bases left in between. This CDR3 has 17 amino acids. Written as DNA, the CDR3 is TGTGCCAGCTCTCACACACTTCGTTCGGGTGGCACAGATACGCAGTATTTT. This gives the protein CASSHTLRSGGTDTQYF.

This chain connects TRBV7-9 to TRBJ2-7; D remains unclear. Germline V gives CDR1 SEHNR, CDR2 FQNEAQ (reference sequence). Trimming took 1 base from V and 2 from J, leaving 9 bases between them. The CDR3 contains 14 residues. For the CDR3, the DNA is TGTGCCAGCAGCTTAGAACCGGCCACCTACGAGCAGTACTTC. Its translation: CASSLEPATYEQYF.

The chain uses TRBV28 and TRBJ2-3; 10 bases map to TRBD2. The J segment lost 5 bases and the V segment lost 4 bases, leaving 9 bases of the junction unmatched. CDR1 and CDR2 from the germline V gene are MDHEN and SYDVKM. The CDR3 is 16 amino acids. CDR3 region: CASSSLERGGRDTQYF. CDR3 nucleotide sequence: TGTGCCAGCAGTTCCTTGGAGCGGGGGGGCAGAGATACGCAGTATTTT. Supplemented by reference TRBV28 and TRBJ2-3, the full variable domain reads DVKVTQSSRYLVKRTGEKVFLECVQDMDHENMFWYRQDPGLGLRLIYFSYDVKMKEKGDIPEGYSVSREKKERFSLILESASTNQTSMYLCASSSLERGGRDTQYFGPGTRLTVL.

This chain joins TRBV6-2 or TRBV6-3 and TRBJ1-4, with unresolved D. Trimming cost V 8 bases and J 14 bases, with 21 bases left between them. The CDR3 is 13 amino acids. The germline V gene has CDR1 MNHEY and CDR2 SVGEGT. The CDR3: CASRSPPEGKLFF. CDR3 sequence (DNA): TGTGCCAGCCGATCACCCCCGGAGGGAAAGCTGTTTTTT.

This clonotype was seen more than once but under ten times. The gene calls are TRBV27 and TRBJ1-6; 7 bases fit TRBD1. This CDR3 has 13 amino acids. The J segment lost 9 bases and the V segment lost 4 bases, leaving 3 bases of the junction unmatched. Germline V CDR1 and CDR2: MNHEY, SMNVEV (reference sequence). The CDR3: CASSWDRSSPLHF. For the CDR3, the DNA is TGTGCCAGCAGTTGGGACAGAAGTTCACCCCTCCACTTT.

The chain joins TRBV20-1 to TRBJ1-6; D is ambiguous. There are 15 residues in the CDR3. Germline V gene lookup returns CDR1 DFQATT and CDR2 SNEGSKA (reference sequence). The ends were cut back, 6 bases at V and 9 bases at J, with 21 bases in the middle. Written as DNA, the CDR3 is TGCAGTGCCCCCGTCCGACCGGGGAATGGTTCACCCCTCCACTTT. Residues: CSAPVRPGNGSPLHF.

Here the CDR3 reads CATSVLARYTYEQYF. In DNA, the CDR3 is TGTGCCACCAGTGTTCTAGCCAGGTACACCTACGAGCAGTACTTC. The chain recombines TRBV24-1 with TRBJ2-7, with D possibly matching TRBD2 (5 bases). The V gene lost 5 bases and the J gene lost 2 bases, with 15 bases spanning the gap. The germline V gene has CDR1 KGHDR and CDR2 SFDVKD. The CDR3 extends over 15 amino acids.

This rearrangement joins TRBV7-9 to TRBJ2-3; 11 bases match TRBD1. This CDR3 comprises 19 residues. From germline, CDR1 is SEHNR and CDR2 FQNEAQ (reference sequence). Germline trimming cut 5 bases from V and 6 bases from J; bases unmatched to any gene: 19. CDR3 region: CASSLRPGTGGDVTDTQYF. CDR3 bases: TGTGCCAGCAGCCTCCGTCCCGGGACAGGGGGTGACGTCACTGATACGCAGTATTTT.